The clone carrying this T cell receptor beta chain was seen many times. Its target is not known. This sample is part of a study of T cells in Graves' hyperthyroidism and ophthalmopathy. Study results and caveats: A median around 6.8 months before onset, the model predicted ophthalmopathy.

This CDR3 region has 13 residues. The V end lost 4 bases, the J end lost 4 bases, and 9 bases lay between the germline ends. The PBMCs were taken from around 9 ml of fresh peripheral blood. Amplified TCR beta CDR3 regions came from RNA transcripts. A first-round RT-PCR of the TCR CDR3 used the HTBI primer set. TCRdb independently ran MiXCR on the multiplex PCR reads; one entry per CDR3 protein. The profile shows around 540,000 distinct CDR3 sequences, about 15% of them singletons. Sequences were obtained from blood. The chain uses TRBV12-3 or TRBV12-4 and TRBJ2-3; D not resolved. This TCR derives from a woman aged 25 to 39 with Graves' ophthalmopathy. CDR3 sequence reads: CASSSRLPDTQYF. CDR3 nucleotides: TGTGCCAGCAGTTCCCGACTCCCAGATACGCAGTATTTT.